This T cell receptor (beta chain) comes out of a study of T cells expressing NK-cell markers. Synthesis of TCR beta cDNA relied on 5'RACE template switching carrying UMIs. After re-calling the 5' RACE reads, TCRdb lists one entry per CDR3 protein, DNA absent. In all, the sample yields 350,000 to 450,000 distinct CDR3 sequences. The CDR3 runs to 16 residues. The germline V gene encodes CDR1 SGDLS and CDR2 YYNGEE. The sample taken for sequencing was blood T cells: a sorted CD56 or NKG2C T cell subset, CD4+ or CD8+ T cells, or bulk PBMC T cells (not recorded which). The rearrangement joins TRBV9 to TRBJ2-5; TCRdb selects TRBD2, and the lack of DNA leaves this call unchecked. This TCR derives from a man aged 18 to 69 in good health. The CDR3 region is CASSAYGTSVRETQYF.